The next 6 T cell receptor beta chains were all read from a single sample in a study of human T cells and chemical hapten exposure. Time point noted: patch test 3, about 24 weeks after DPC sensitization. The treatment is: therapeutic diphenylcyclopropenone sensitization with weekly scalp DPC. Via MiXCR, TCRdb re-called the RACE reads, giving one row per CDR3 protein. The top ten hold approximately 3.5% of the sample, which has 80,000 to 100,000 distinct CDR3 sequences, 9.5% to 14% seen once. The sample here was whole blood, taken in connection with sensitization to the hapten diphenylcyclopropenone (DPC). These receptors were obtained from a woman aged 50 to 65 with alopecia areata. Some clones in this sample may be carry-over from other donors' samples.

This sequence joins TRBV11-3 and TRBJ2-3; D is possibly TRBD2 (5 bases). There are 12 residues in the CDR3. Trimming pared 7 bases from V and 5 bases from J, leaving 10 bases between. Per the germline V gene, CDR1 is SGHNT and CDR2 is YENEEA. As DNA, the CDR3 is TGTGCCAGCACCCTCCGGGGAGATACGCAGTATTTT. This translates into CASTLRGDTQYF.

The table lists this clonotype with a few counts. The genes are TRBV12-3 or TRBV12-4 and TRBJ1-1, with TRBD1 as a possible D gene (6 bases). Trimming left V 2 bases short and J 6 bases short, with 10 bases between. This CDR3 comprises 13 residues. CDR3 DNA sequence: TGTGCCAGCAGTTTAAAGGGGGGCGCTGAAGCTTTCTTT. This encodes CASSLKGGAEAFF.

This clonotype appeared many times. The V gene is TRBV6-1, the J gene TRBJ2-7, with TRBD2 identical over 7 bases. Per the germline V gene, CDR1 is MNHNS and CDR2 is SASEGT. V gave up 10 bases and J gave up 1 base; unmatched junction bases: 13. The CDR3 runs 15 residues. The CDR3 region is CATTRAGLHSYEQYF. As DNA, the CDR3 is TGTGCCACCACAAGAGCGGGACTTCATTCCTACGAGCAGTACTTC.

On this clonotype itself: This could be a read error, since a much larger clone is one nucleotide away. The rearrangement uses TRBV18 and TRBJ1-3; TRBD1 might be the D (5 bases). The germline gives CDR1 KGHSH, CDR2 LQKENI. The CDR3 length is 14 residues. The CDR3 region has the DNA TGTGTCAGCTCACCCGGGACCCTAGGAAACACCATATATTTT. Translation gives CVSSPGTLGNTIYF.

V and J are TRBV5-1 and TRBJ2-1; 10 bases agree with TRBD2. Trimming took 0 bases from V and 8 from J; bases not matched to a gene: 5. The germline V gene encodes CDR1 SGHRS and CDR2 YFSETQ. The CDR3 covers 15 residues. The chain's CDR3 is CASSLASGSFYEQFF. The DNA for the CDR3 is TGCGCCAGCAGCTTGGCTAGCGGGAGTTTTTATGAGCAGTTCTTC.

The V gene is TRBV12-3 or TRBV12-4, the J gene TRBJ2-1; D is unclear. This CDR3 comprises 13 residues. The V end was cut by 1 base, the J end by 7 bases, with 8 bases between. The CDR3 protein is CASSLGQGNEQFF. The DNA of the CDR3 is TGTGCCAGCAGTTTAGGCCAAGGTAATGAGCAGTTCTTC.